The 16 T cell receptor beta chains given below trace back to one sample, sequenced in a study of cytomegalovirus exposure and HLA in healthy donors. The PCR used 60 Vbeta and 13 Jbeta primers. Produced via immunoSEQ multiplex PCR; TCRdb's table is partial and in-frame only. Its listing shows about 120,000 clones. The sequenced sample consisted of PBMCs. All receptors derive from a man aged 18 to 29 in good health and CMV-seronegative.

The V gene is TRBV2, the J gene TRBJ2-1; 10 bases are shared with TRBD2. The V segment lost 8 bases and the J segment 8 bases; nucleotides outside the gene matches: 9. Germline V lookup: CDR1 SNHLY, CDR2 FYNNEI. The CDR3 loop spans 14 amino acids. As DNA, the CDR3 is TGTGCCAGCTACTCAGCGGGGGGGAGGGATGAGCAGTTCTTC. Translated: CASYSAGGRDEQFF.

The chain carries TRBV6-4 and TRBJ2-1; 13 bases are a match to TRBD2. The V segment lost 6 bases and the J segment 8 bases; nucleotides outside the gene matches: 7. Germline CDR1 and CDR2: MRHNA and SNTAGT. The CDR3 runs 15 residues. CDR3 DNA sequence: TGTGCCAGCAGCGAGACTAGCGGGGGGAATGATGAGCAGTTCTTC. Amino acids: CASSETSGGNDEQFF.

The V call is TRBV30, the J call TRBJ1-2, with 9 bases fitting TRBD1. The CDR3 has 14 residues. V lost 2 bases to trimming and J lost 7 bases; unmatched junction nucleotides: 8. The V gene's germline CDR1 is GTSNPN and CDR2 SVGIG (reference sequence). The CDR3 coding sequence is TGTGCCTGGAGTTTAGACAGGGGGTCAGGTGGCTACACCTTC. Translating gives CAWSLDRGSGGYTF.

This sequence joins TRBV27 and TRBJ1-1, with 9 bases matching TRBD1. The CDR3 covers 15 residues. Losses at the gene ends were 0 bases for V and 4 bases for J; bases not matched to a gene: 3. The germline V gene encodes CDR1 MNHEY and CDR2 SMNVEV (reference sequence). The CDR3 loop is CASSLSGTGLTEAFF. The CDR3 DNA reads as TGTGCCAGCAGTTTATCCGGGACAGGGCTCACTGAAGCTTTCTTT.

The CDR3 is CASSPGTGDTEAFF. CDR3 nucleotide sequence: TGTGCCAGCAGCCCCGGGACAGGAGACACTGAAGCTTTCTTT. The V gene is TRBV7-9, the J gene TRBJ1-1, with TRBD1 matching over 8 bases. V lost 5 bases to trimming and J lost 3 bases; unmatched junction nucleotides: 5. The CDR3 extends over 14 amino acids. Germline CDR1 and CDR2: SEHNR and FQNEAQ (reference sequence).

This chain joins TRBV5-1 and TRBJ2-5, with D unresolved. Germline V gene lookup returns CDR1 SGHRS and CDR2 YFSETQ. The CDR3 totals 11 residues. Trimming left V 7 bases short and J 7 bases short, with 11 bases between. The CDR3 spells CASGERVTQYF. The CDR3 DNA follows: TGCGCCAGCGGCGAGCGTGTGACCCAGTACTTC.

The CDR3 protein is CASSLDLGLSNEQFF. The CDR3 DNA reads TGTGCCAGCAGCTTAGATTTGGGACTGAGCAATGAGCAGTTCTTC. V and J are TRBV7-2 and TRBJ2-1; perhaps TRBD2 as D (6 bases). Germline V gives CDR1 SGHTA, CDR2 FQGNSA. The CDR3 contains 15 residues. Trimming shortened V by 1 base and J by 6 bases, and 13 bases separated the two germline ends.

The chain joins TRBV7-9 to TRBJ2-1, with TRBD2 matching over 8 bases. The V gene end was trimmed by 9 bases and the J gene end by 10 bases; junction bases not matched to a gene: 8. This CDR3 contains 12 residues. In germline, CDR1 is SEHNR, CDR2 FQNEAQ (reference sequence). The CDR3 reads CASEAGGGEQFF. For the CDR3, the DNA is TGTGCCAGTGAGGCGGGAGGCGGGGAGCAGTTCTTC.

The chain carries TRBV7-2 and TRBJ2-5; D ambiguous. Germline lookup yields CDR1 SGHTA and CDR2 FQGNSA. With 3 bases removed from V and 0 bases from J, the gap between germline ends came to 5 bases. This CDR3 has 13 amino acids. The CDR3 coding sequence is TGTGCCAGCAGCTTCCAGTACCAAGAGACCCAGTACTTC. This translates into CASSFQYQETQYF.

CDR3 sequence (DNA): TGTGCCAGCACCGCGACAGGGGCGAACACTGAAGCTTTCTTT. It yields the protein CASTATGANTEAFF. The chain uses TRBV6-1 and TRBJ1-1; 8 bases align to TRBD1. Per germline, CDR1 MNHNS and CDR2 SASEGT. The CDR3 has 14 residues. V lost 7 bases to trimming and J lost 1 base; unmatched junction nucleotides: 5.

The rearrangement links TRBV6-1 to TRBJ2-2, with 7 bases aligning to TRBD1. The V gene's germline CDR1 is MNHNS and CDR2 SASEGT. The ends lost 6 bases at V and 1 base at J; junction bases unmatched: 5. The CDR3 has 15 residues. The CDR3 spells CASSRQGQNTGELFF. DNA of the CDR3: TGTGCCAGCAGCCGACAGGGCCAGAACACCGGGGAGCTGTTTTTT.

V is TRBV27 and J is TRBJ1-4; TRBD1 matches at 7 bases. Looked up from germline, CDR1 is MNHEY and CDR2 is SMNVEV (reference sequence). Losses at the gene ends were 5 bases for V and 0 bases for J; bases not matched to a gene: 6. This CDR3 region has 16 residues. The CDR3 loop is CASSPGTVATNEKLFF. The CDR3 DNA sequence: TGTGCCAGCAGTCCCGGGACAGTTGCAACTAATGAAAAACTGTTTTTT. Full variable domain (remainder filled in from reference TRBV27 and TRBJ1-4): EAQVTQNPRYLITVTGKKLTVTCSQNMNHEYMSWYRQDPGLGLRQIYYSMNVEVTDKGDVPEGYKVSRKEKRNFPLILESPSPNQTSLYFCASSPGTVATNEKLFFGSGTQLSVL.

The V gene is TRBV6-5, the J gene TRBJ2-7, with 9 bases fitting TRBD1. The ends lost 6 bases at V and 2 bases at J; junction bases unmatched: 8. Looked up from germline, CDR1 is MNHEY and CDR2 is SVGAGI. This CDR3 region has 15 residues. The CDR3 protein is CASSRPGTGPYEQYF. The CDR3 DNA follows: TGTGCCAGCAGCCGTCCCGGGACAGGGCCCTACGAGCAGTACTTC.

The CDR3 loop reads CASSQSGTGKTYEQYF. CDR3 coding DNA: TGCGCCAGCAGCCAGAGTGGGACAGGGAAAACCTACGAGCAGTACTTC. V and J are TRBV4-1 and TRBJ2-7; TRBD1 aligns across 9 bases. This CDR3 region has 16 residues. Germline V gives CDR1 MGHRA, CDR2 YSYEKL. V trimming: 3 bases; J trimming: 2 bases; junction bases outside the gene matches: 8.

The chain couples TRBV29-1 to TRBJ2-7, with unresolved D. In germline, CDR1 is SQVTM, CDR2 ANQGSEA. V lost 4 bases and J lost 2, with 9 bases in between. The CDR3 contains 12 residues. Here the CDR3 DNA reads TGCAGCGTTGTGGGCACCCCCTACGAGCAGTACTTC. Translating gives CSVVGTPYEQYF.

The gene calls are TRBV2 and TRBJ1-2; D might be TRBD1 (5 bases). The CDR3 runs 14 residues. The V and J ends lost 5 bases and 3 bases respectively, with 13 bases between them. The germline CDR1 and CDR2 sequences are SNHLY and FYNNEI. The CDR3: CASSTTVFYYGYTF. The CDR3 nucleotides read TGTGCCAGCAGTACGACAGTTTTCTACTATGGCTACACCTTC. The full variable domain, completed using reference TRBV2 and TRBJ1-2, is EPEVTQTPSHQVTQMGQEVILRCVPISNHLYFYWYRQILGQKVEFLVSFYNNEISEKSEIFDDQFSVERPDGSNFTLKIRSTKLEDSAMYFCASSTTVFYYGYTFGSGTRLTVV.